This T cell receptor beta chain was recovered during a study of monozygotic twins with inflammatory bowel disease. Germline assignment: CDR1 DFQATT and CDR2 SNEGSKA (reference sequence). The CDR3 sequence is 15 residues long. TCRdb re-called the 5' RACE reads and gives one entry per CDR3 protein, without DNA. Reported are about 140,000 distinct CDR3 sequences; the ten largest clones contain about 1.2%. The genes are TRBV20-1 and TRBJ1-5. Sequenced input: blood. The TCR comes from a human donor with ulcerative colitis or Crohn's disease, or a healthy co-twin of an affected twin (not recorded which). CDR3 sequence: CSVRGGLGSNQPQHF.